This TCR beta chain was found in a study of long-term antiretroviral therapy in people with HIV. Going into DNA extraction, samples held roughly 0.95-10 million cryopreserved PBMC. This CDR3 is 13 amino acids long. V was clipped by 4 bases and J by 2 bases; unmatched bases: 1. The germline CDR1 and CDR2 sequences are SGHNT and YYREEE (reference sequence). An immunoSEQ assay, version v3.0, was performed at survey level. The repertoire was sequenced with immunoSEQ multiplex PCR; TCRdb's copy has only in-frame clones and lacks some. Found here are tens of thousands of clones, less than 90% of them singletons; the top ten hold nearly 7.5%.

The genes are TRBV5-4 and TRBJ1-2, with 8 bases that match TRBD1. The receptor comes from a man aged 50 or older with HIV. The sample in question was unsorted PBMCs, obtained 5 years before starting antiretroviral therapy. CDR3 sequence reads: CASSGQGNYGYTF. DNA for the CDR3: TGTGCCAGCAGCGGACAGGGCAACTATGGCTACACCTTC.